This note documents a single T cell receptor (beta chain) sequence. Profiled with immunoSEQ multiplex PCR; TCRdb holds only in-frame clones, not every one. The sample consists of approximately 70,000 clones, approximately 91% of them appearing once. With 4 bases clipped from V and 6 bases from J, the junction kept 6 bases outside the gene matches. The CDR3 has 14 amino acids. Germline CDR1 SGHNT, CDR2 YYREEE (reference sequence). This record belongs to a study of blood T cell repertoires in COVID-19. The specimen sequenced was peripheral blood. The chain employs TRBV5-4 and TRBJ2-7, with 11 positions matching TRBD2. This clonotype was sampled from a man over 45 with COVID-19, enrolled during active disease. The CDR3 region has the DNA TGTGCCAGCAGCCCCTACCTAGCGGGAGGCGAGCAGTACTTC. It yields the protein CASSPYLAGGEQYF.